Listed here are 4 T cell receptor beta chains from one sample, sequenced in a study of naive CD8 T cells in extremely preterm neonates. Data came from immunoSEQ multiplex PCR; TCRdb stores just in-frame clones and leaves some out. Of about 4,900 clones in the sample, 97% were seen once. Elective cesarean births at roughly 37-43 weeks, without labor or membrane rupture, supplied the cord blood. The specimen sequenced was naive CD8+ T cells from cord blood. The receptors derive from a newborn in good health.

The V call is TRBV14, the J call TRBJ2-1; 7 positions match TRBD2. Losses at the gene ends were 3 bases for V and 3 bases for J; bases not matched to a gene: 11. Germline V lookup: CDR1 SGHDN, CDR2 FVKESK. There are 17 residues in the CDR3. The CDR3 DNA reads as TGTGCCAGCAGCCAGTCAAATAGCGGGTGGGGCTACAATGAGCAGTTCTTC. Amino acid sequence: CASSQSNSGWGYNEQFF.

V gene TRBV5-6 combines with J gene TRBJ2-7; 7 nucleotides match TRBD1. Germline V gene data show CDR1 as SGHDT and CDR2 as YYEEEE. CDR3 size: 13 residues. The J segment lost 2 bases and the V segment lost 2 bases, leaving 1 base of the junction unmatched. The CDR3 bases are TGTGCCAGCAGCTTCGGACAGGCCTACGAGCAGTACTTC. Translating it yields CASSFGQAYEQYF. Looking up the rest from reference TRBV5-6 and TRBJ2-7 gives the full variable domain: DAGVTQSPTHLIKTRGQQVTLRCSPKSGHDTVSWYQQALGQGPQFIFQYYEEEERQRGNFPDRFSGHQFPNYSSELNVNALLLGDSALYLCASSFGQAYEQYFGPGTRLTVT.

The V call is TRBV11-2, the J call TRBJ2-2, with 13 bases lining up with TRBD2. After removal of 1 base from V and 4 bases from J, the junction contained 0 bases not matched to a gene. This CDR3 has 16 residues. Germline V lookup: CDR1 SGHAT, CDR2 FQNNGV. The CDR3 protein is CASSLGTSGGTGELFF. CDR3 bases: TGTGCCAGCAGCTTAGGGACTAGCGGGGGCACCGGGGAGCTGTTTTTT. Full variable domain (missing parts from reference TRBV11-2 and TRBJ2-2): EAGVAQSPRYKIIEKRQSVAFWCNPISGHATLYWYQQILGQGPKLLIQFQNNGVVDDSQLPKDRFSAERLKGVDSTLKIQPAKLEDSAVYLCASSLGTSGGTGELFFGEGSRLTVL.

V gene TRBV9 combines with J gene TRBJ2-5; TRBD2 agrees at 11 bases. This CDR3 has 15 residues. Trimming took 4 bases from V and 7 from J; bases not matched to a gene: 9. The germline gives CDR1 SGDLS, CDR2 YYNGEE. CDR3 bases: TGTGCCAGCAGCCCCCCCGTAGCGGGGGGGGCGACCCAGTACTTC. This codes for CASSPPVAGGATQYF.